Listed here are 30 T cell receptor beta chains from one sample, sequenced in a study of shared clonotypes between healthy human individuals. The data were produced by immunoSEQ multiplex PCR, yet TCRdb's version contains in-frame clones alone and is incomplete. In the table there are some 92,000 clones, approximately 44% of which are singletons. Sample: PBMCs. The receptors shown here come from a woman aged 40 to 50 in good health. Some clones in this sample may be carry-over from other donors' samples.

The rearrangement links TRBV5-6 to TRBJ2-7; TRBD1 or TRBD2 may be the D gene (5 bases each). The germline CDR1 and CDR2 sequences are SGHDT and YYEEEE. This CDR3 contains 15 residues. V was shortened by 4 bases and J by 9 bases, with 23 bases between the two germline ends. Here the CDR3 reads CASSALGTADPTQYF. In DNA form, the CDR3 reads TGTGCCAGCAGCGCCTTAGGGACGGCTGACCCAACGCAGTACTTC.

This clone has just one count. This chain joins TRBV29-1 and TRBJ1-2; 7 positions match TRBD1. Germline CDR1 and CDR2: SQVTM and ANQGSEA. The trim removed 4 bases at V and 7 bases at J, leaving 18 bases unmatched. This CDR3 is 16 amino acids long. The CDR3 here is CSVAIGGELGRCGYTF. CDR3 DNA: TGCAGCGTTGCAATAGGGGGCGAGCTGGGGAGGTGTGGCTACACCTTC.

Note on this clone: A read error may be the cause here, since a much bigger clone is one base away. The gene calls are TRBV2 and TRBJ2-7; D is possibly TRBD1 (6 bases). This CDR3 has 12 amino acids. V lost 4 bases, J lost 3 bases, and 7 bases lay in between. In germline, CDR1 is SNHLY, CDR2 FYNNEI. The CDR3 protein is CASSAQGYEQYF. CDR3 DNA sequence: TGTGCCAGCAGTGCACAGGGCTACGAGCAGTACTTC.

This clone was counted a few times. J is TRBJ1-5 and V is TRBV6-1; D perhaps matches TRBD1 (5 bases). Trimming pared 5 bases from V and 5 bases from J, leaving 16 bases between. The CDR3 sequence is 15 residues long. CDR1 MNHNS and CDR2 SASEGT come from the germline V gene. The CDR3 coding sequence is TGTGCCAGCAGTTTAGGCGGCGTGGGGGATCAGCCCCAGCATTTT. It translates to CASSLGGVGDQPQHF.

The rearrangement uses TRBV27 and TRBJ2-6; D is uncertain. V was shortened by 6 bases and J by 3 bases, with 12 bases between the two germline ends. CDR3 length: 15 amino acids. Germline-derived CDR1 and CDR2 are MNHEY and SMNVEV (reference sequence). The CDR3 nucleotides read TGTGCCAGCAGCTACGGCCTAGGTGGGGCCAACGTCCTGACTTTC. Protein: CASSYGLGGANVLTF.

V is TRBV19 and J is TRBJ1-2, with D unclear. Germline lookup yields CDR1 LNHDA and CDR2 SQIVND (reference sequence). This CDR3 is built from 15 residues. Trimming took off 5 bases at V and 5 bases at J, with 18 bases between the two ends. CDR3 sequence: CASSGSFGRTYGYTF. The CDR3 DNA sequence: TGTGCCAGTAGTGGGTCTTTTGGACGGACGTATGGCTACACCTTC.

This clone was detected only a few times. This chain joins TRBV27 and TRBJ1-4, with D unresolved. There are 13 residues in the CDR3. Trimming removed 1 base from V and 11 bases from J, with 11 bases in between. Germline loops: CDR1 MNHEY, CDR2 SMNVEV (reference sequence). Written as DNA, the CDR3 is TGTGCCAGCAGTTTATATGGGCCGGAGAAACTGTTTTTT. It codes for CASSLYGPEKLFF.

In this sample, this clone turned up many times. The CDR3 region is CAWRDRGRDTGELFF. CDR3 nucleotide sequence: TGTGCCTGGAGGGACAGGGGGCGCGACACCGGGGAGCTGTTTTTT. The V call is TRBV30, the J call TRBJ2-2, with TRBD1 matching 11 bases. Trimming cost V 3 bases and J 3 bases; bases outside gene matches: 3. CDR1 GTSNPN and CDR2 SVGIG come from the germline V gene (reference sequence). The CDR3 extends over 15 amino acids.

The V and J genes are TRBV2 and TRBJ2-3; 10 positions agree with TRBD2. The germline gives CDR1 SNHLY, CDR2 FYNNEI. V was clipped by 6 bases and J by 2 bases; unmatched bases: 5. The CDR3 has 15 residues. The DNA for the CDR3 is TGTGCCAGCAGACCACTAGCGGGGATCACAGATACGCAGTATTTT. Its translation is CASRPLAGITDTQYF.

Details on this clone: This sample includes further DNA sequences coding for the same CDR3. The chain is built from TRBV6-4 and TRBJ1-1; 9 bases fit TRBD1. The CDR3 is 14 amino acids. The junction had 3 bases not matched to a gene; V was cut back by 6 bases and J by 1 base. Germline V gene lookup returns CDR1 MRHNA and CDR2 SNTAGT. CDR3 in DNA: TGTGCCAGCAGGCAGGACAGGGGGAACACTGAAGCTTTCTTT. This sequence encodes CASRQDRGNTEAFF.

This clone was found a few times. The chain recombines TRBV18 with TRBJ2-1, with 10 bases fitting TRBD1. The germline gives CDR1 KGHSH, CDR2 LQKENI. The CDR3 has 15 amino acids. The V segment lost 2 bases and the J segment 7 bases; nucleotides outside the gene matches: 5. Here the CDR3 DNA reads TGTGCCAGCTCACCAGCGGGACAGGGGAGTAATGAGCAGTTCTTC. Residues: CASSPAGQGSNEQFF.

As to this clone: A much larger clone is a single base away; this may be a read error. Different DNA sequences within this sample yield the same CDR3. The chain is built from TRBV28 and TRBJ2-3; D may be TRBD2 (5 bases). Germline V gene data show CDR1 as MDHEN and CDR2 as SYDVKM. The CDR3 loop spans 15 amino acids. CDR3 amino acids: CASSLSSGRTDTQYF. CDR3 in DNA: TGTGCCAGCAGTTTATCGAGCGGCCGCACGGATACGCAGTATTTT.

This clone was picked up a small number of times. The chain carries TRBV30 and TRBJ2-7; no firm D call. The V gene's germline CDR1 is GTSNPN and CDR2 SVGIG (reference sequence). The CDR3 sequence is 13 residues long. V lost 0 bases, J lost 6 bases, and 12 bases lay in between. CDR3 bases: TGTGCCTGGAGTGTACCGGCAGGAACCGAGCAGTACTTC. Its protein product is CAWSVPAGTEQYF.

As regards this clone: This likely comes from a read error, as the CDR3 has no conserved phenylalanine or tryptophan at its end. The CDR3: CASSPLGGPPGRSTDTQYS. The CDR3 DNA sequence: TGTGCCAGCTCACCACTCGGAGGGCCCCCAGGAAGAAGCACAGATACGCAGTATTCT. The chain links TRBV18 to TRBJ2-3; tentatively, D is TRBD2 (6 bases). Trimming removed 1 base at V and 0 bases at J, with 20 bases between. Germline V CDR1 and CDR2: KGHSH, LQKENI. The CDR3 runs 19 residues.

The genes are TRBV5-4 and TRBJ2-7, with 10 bases identical to TRBD2. The CDR3 is 14 amino acids. The V segment lost 4 bases and the J segment 2 bases; nucleotides outside the gene matches: 3. Germline values: CDR1 SGHNT, CDR2 YYREEE (reference sequence). For the CDR3, the DNA is TGTGCCAGCAGCCCCGGGACTAGCGCCTACGAGCAGTACTTC. This sequence encodes CASSPGTSAYEQYF.

This clone was recorded a few times. The chain uses TRBV7-9 and TRBJ1-2; D not resolved. The CDR3 has 14 amino acids. CDR1 and CDR2 from the germline V gene are SEHNR and FQNEAQ (reference sequence). V was trimmed by 6 bases and J by 2 bases, leaving 13 bases between them. The CDR3 loop is CASSLTANNYGYTF. The DNA of the CDR3 is TGTGCCAGCAGTTTAACAGCAAACAACTATGGCTACACCTTC.

About this clone: The same CDR3 arises from other DNA sequences in this sample as well. The chain combines TRBV6-1 with TRBJ1-4; the D is unclear. The CDR3 runs 16 residues. Germline CDR1 is MNHNS and CDR2 is SASEGT. Between the trimmed V and J ends, which lost 2 bases and 3 bases, there was a span of 13 bases. The CDR3 spells CASSEKVDIANEKLFF. In nucleotides, the CDR3 is TGTGCCAGCAGTGAAAAGGTCGATATAGCTAATGAAAAACTGTTTTTT.

The J gene is TRBJ2-4, the V gene TRBV7-3; TRBD2 is a possible D gene (5 bases). This CDR3 is built from 14 residues. Trimming stripped 5 bases from V and 0 bases from J, with 8 bases between. Germline values: CDR1 SGHTA, CDR2 FQGTGA. The DNA of the CDR3 is TGTGCCAGCAGCGTAGGAGGAGCCAAAAACATTCAGTACTTC. As protein: CASSVGGAKNIQYF.

This chain joins TRBV7-2 and TRBJ2-7; 10 bases are a match to TRBD1. CDR1 SGHTA and CDR2 FQGNSA come from the germline V gene. The CDR3 runs to 17 residues. V lost 5 bases to trimming and J lost 1 base; unmatched junction nucleotides: 11. In DNA, the CDR3 is TGTGCCAGCAGCCCCCGGGACAGGGGCGTTCGGTCCTACGAGCAGTACTTC. It is translated as CASSPRDRGVRSYEQYF.

Ten or more counts support this clone. This may be a read error, as it is one base from a much larger clone. The V call is TRBV30, the J call TRBJ2-7, with 12 bases matching TRBD2. This CDR3 has 14 amino acids. Germline V lookup: CDR1 GTSNPN, CDR2 SVGIG (reference sequence). The CDR3 is CAWTALAGGYGQYF. Written as DNA, the CDR3 is TGTGCCTGGACTGCACTAGCGGGAGGCTACGGGCAGTACTTC.

The chain carries TRBV6-5 and TRBJ2-7; weak D call: TRBD1 (7 bases). V lost 7 bases to trimming and J lost 5 bases, with 15 bases between them. Germline V gene sequence: CDR1 MNHEY, CDR2 SVGAGI. This CDR3 is built from 13 residues. CDR3 protein: CASMTGGGDEQYF. CDR3 in DNA: TGTGCCAGCATGACCGGAGGGGGCGACGAGCAGTACTTC.

This clone was seen repeatedly, ten times or more. The chain has TRBV30 and TRBJ2-1; 8 bases agree with TRBD2. CDR1 GTSNPN and CDR2 SVGIG come from the germline V gene (reference sequence). V was clipped by 5 bases and J by 8 bases; unmatched bases: 8. The CDR3 contains 13 residues. The DNA for the CDR3 is TGTGCCTGGTCGGGGGGGGTAATGGATGAGCAGTTCTTC. Protein product: CAWSGGVMDEQFF. Based on the CDR3 plus reference TRBV30 and TRBJ2-1, the full variable domain is SQTIHQWPATLVQPVGSPLSLECTVEGTSNPNLYWYRQAAGRGLQLLFYSVGIGQISSEVPQNLSASRPQDRQFILSSKKLLLSDSGFYLCAWSGGVMDEQFFGPGTRLTVL.

This clone occurred many times. The sample carries other DNA sequences with the same CDR3. V and J are TRBV18 and TRBJ2-1; perhaps TRBD1 as D (5 bases). The CDR3 loop spans 13 amino acids. Germline lookup yields CDR1 KGHSH and CDR2 LQKENI. Trimming cost V 3 bases and J 7 bases, with 10 bases left between them. The CDR3 coding sequence is TGTGCCAGCTCACCGTCAGGGCGTAATGAGCAGTTCTTC. Protein: CASSPSGRNEQFF.

The CDR3 here is CACKGQELSGGQPQHF. The DNA of the CDR3 is TGTGCCTGCAAGGGGCAGGAATTATCTGGGGGTCAGCCCCAGCATTTT. The V and J genes are TRBV28 and TRBJ1-5; TRBD1 might be the D (5 bases). Trimming took off 11 bases at V and 6 bases at J, with 26 bases between the two ends. The CDR3 consists of 16 residues. From germline, CDR1 is MDHEN and CDR2 SYDVKM.

The table lists this clone with many counts. V gene TRBV7-2 combines with J gene TRBJ2-1, with TRBD1 identical over 7 bases. Trimming cost V 5 bases and J 0 bases; bases outside gene matches: 4. CDR3 length equals 15 residues. Germline V CDR1 and CDR2: SGHTA, FQGNSA. CDR3 DNA sequence: TGTGCCAGCAGCCCCGACAGGGCCTCCTACAATGAGCAGTTCTTC. It is translated as CASSPDRASYNEQFF.

This clone has at least ten counts. The chain employs TRBV9 and TRBJ2-2; D ambiguous. CDR1 and CDR2 from the germline V gene are SGDLS and YYNGEE. CDR3 length: 15 amino acids. Trimming took off 4 bases at V and 0 bases at J, with 10 bases between the two ends. CDR3 coding DNA: TGTGCCAGCAGCCGGTGGGGAACGAACACCGGGGAGCTGTTTTTT. It specifies CASSRWGTNTGELFF.

V gene TRBV27 combines with J gene TRBJ1-2, with 10 bases that match TRBD1. The length of the CDR3 is 17 residues. Germline CDR1 is MNHEY and CDR2 is SMNVEV (reference sequence). J was trimmed by 2 bases and V by 3 bases; bases with no gene match: 9. The DNA of the CDR3 is TGTGCCAGCAGTTTCCAGGGACAGGGGAGGGGGAACTATGGCTACACCTTC. Its protein is CASSFQGQGRGNYGYTF.

This clone was counted at least ten times. The chain has TRBV21-1 and TRBJ2-7. TRBV21-1 is flagged as a pseudogene. The CDR3 contains 11 residues. The CDR3 here is CASSPRYKQYF. The CDR3 nucleotides read TGTGCCAGCAGCCCCCGGTACAAGCAGTACTTC.

This clone was seen a single time. This chain uses TRBV28 with TRBJ2-3; 9 bases line up with TRBD2. This CDR3 spans 19 amino acids. With V trimmed by 1 base and J by 3 bases, 14 bases remained unmatched. CDR1 MDHEN and CDR2 SYDVKM come from the germline V gene. CDR3 nucleotides: TGTGCCAGCAGTTTATTTGGGGGCGGGAGGGGGAGTTTAACAGATACGCAGTATTTT. It specifies CASSLFGGGRGSLTDTQYF.

This chain joins TRBV18 and TRBJ2-1; 10 bases line up with TRBD1. This CDR3 region has 14 residues. V shed 2 bases, J shed 10 bases, and the junction held 5 bases outside the gene matches. CDR1 is KGHSH and CDR2 is LQKENI in the germline V gene. The CDR3 region has the DNA TGTGCCAGCTCACCAGGACAGGGGGGTCGAGAGCAGTTCTTC. Amino acids: CASSPGQGGREQFF.